The clone carrying this T cell receptor (beta chain) was detected a few times. The use of a sample-barcoded 5' primer and a J-beta primer mix characterized a second PCR of roughly 6 to 11 cycles. TCRdb itself ran the 5' RACE reads through MiXCR, one entry per CDR3 protein. The table lists around 820,000 distinct CDR3 sequences, roughly 25% of them singletons. The data derive from a study of blood T cells in healthy people across ages. Per the germline V gene, CDR1 is SGHNT and CDR2 is YENEEA. The ends were cut back, 1 base at V and 8 bases at J, with 9 bases in the middle. The CDR3 has 13 amino acids. The same data also went into a second study, on T cells of mothers and their children. Per that paper: The cDNA synthesis received all extracted RNA, at about 1.5 ug per 15 ul. A second PCR was performed with the M1S primer. This primer added sample barcodes and 2-4 random nucleotides. Per child, about 3 million TCR beta CDR3 reads were obtained, against over 10 million per mother. Thymic selection shapes TCR recombination output similarly in related and unrelated pairs.

The sample consisted of blood. This clonotype originated in a boy aged 5-17 years in good health. The V call is TRBV11-3, the J call TRBJ2-1; no clear D. CDR3 coding DNA: TGTGCCAGCAGCTTAGCCCTGTCCGATGAGCAGTTCTTC. This codes for CASSLALSDEQFF.